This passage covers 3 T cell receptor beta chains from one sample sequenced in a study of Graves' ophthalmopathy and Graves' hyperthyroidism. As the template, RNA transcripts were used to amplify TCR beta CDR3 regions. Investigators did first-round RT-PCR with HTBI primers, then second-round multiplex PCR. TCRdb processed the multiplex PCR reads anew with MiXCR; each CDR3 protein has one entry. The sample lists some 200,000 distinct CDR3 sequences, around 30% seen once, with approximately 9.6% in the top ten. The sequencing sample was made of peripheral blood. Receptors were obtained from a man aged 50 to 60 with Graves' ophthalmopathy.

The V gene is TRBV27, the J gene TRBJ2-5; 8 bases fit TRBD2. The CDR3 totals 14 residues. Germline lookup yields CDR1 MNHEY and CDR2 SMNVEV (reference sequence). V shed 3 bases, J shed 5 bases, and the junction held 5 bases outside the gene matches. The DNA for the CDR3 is TGTGCCAGCAGTTTTTCCGGGAGGGAGGAGACCCAGTACTTC. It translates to CASSFSGREETQYF.

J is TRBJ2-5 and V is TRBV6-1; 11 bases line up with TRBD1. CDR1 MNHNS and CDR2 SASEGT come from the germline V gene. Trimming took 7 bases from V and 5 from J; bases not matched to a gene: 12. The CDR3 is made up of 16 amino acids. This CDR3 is CASIKAGTGGWETQYF. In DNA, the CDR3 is TGTGCCAGCATCAAGGCCGGGACAGGGGGTTGGGAGACCCAGTACTTC.

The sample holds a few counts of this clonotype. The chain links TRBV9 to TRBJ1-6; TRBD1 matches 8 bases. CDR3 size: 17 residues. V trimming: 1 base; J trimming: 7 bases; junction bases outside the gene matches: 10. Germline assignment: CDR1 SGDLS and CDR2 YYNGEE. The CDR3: CASSVFSAGQGNSPLHF. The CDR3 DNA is TGTGCCAGCAGCGTATTCTCCGCAGGACAGGGAAATTCACCCCTCCACTTT. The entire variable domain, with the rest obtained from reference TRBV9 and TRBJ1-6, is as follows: DSGVTQTPKHLITATGQRVTLRCSPRSGDLSVYWYQQSLDQGLQFLIQYYNGEERAKGNILERFSAQQFPDLHSELNLSSLELGDSALYFCASSVFSAGQGNSPLHFGNGTRLTVT.